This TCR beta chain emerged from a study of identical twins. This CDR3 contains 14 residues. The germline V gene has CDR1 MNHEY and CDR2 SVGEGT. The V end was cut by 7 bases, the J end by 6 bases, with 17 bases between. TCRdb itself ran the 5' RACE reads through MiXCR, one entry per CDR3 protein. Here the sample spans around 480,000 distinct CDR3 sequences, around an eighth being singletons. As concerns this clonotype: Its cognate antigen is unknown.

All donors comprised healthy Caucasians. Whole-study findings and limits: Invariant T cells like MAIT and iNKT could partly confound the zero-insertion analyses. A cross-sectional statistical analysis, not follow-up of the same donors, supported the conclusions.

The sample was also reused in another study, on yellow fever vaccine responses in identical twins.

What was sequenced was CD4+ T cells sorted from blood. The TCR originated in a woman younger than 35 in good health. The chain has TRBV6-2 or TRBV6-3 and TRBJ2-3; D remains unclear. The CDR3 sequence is CASTALFIGDTQYF. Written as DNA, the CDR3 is TGTGCCAGCACCGCTCTTTTTATTGGCGATACGCAGTATTTT.